This passage covers 3 T cell receptor beta chains from one sample sequenced in a study of T cell responses to AZD1222 COVID-19 vaccine. Produced via immunoSEQ multiplex PCR; TCRdb's table is partial and in-frame only. The table lists some 180,000 clones, approximately 90% of them singletons. This material consisted of peripheral blood, taken 28 days after the second AZD1222 dose. The receptors originated from an adult who received the AZD1222 COVID-19 vaccine.

This clone was seen once. The chain recombines TRBV5-1 with TRBJ2-3; 8 nucleotides agree with TRBD2. Losses at the gene ends were 4 bases for V and 6 bases for J; bases not matched to a gene: 7. The germline V gene encodes CDR1 SGHRS and CDR2 YFSETQ. CDR3 length equals 14 residues. The CDR3 protein is CASSAGTSGDTQYF. The CDR3 DNA reads as TGCGCCAGCAGCGCCGGGACTAGTGGCGATACGCAGTATTTT.

The DNA for the CDR3 is TGTGCCACCAGCAGAGGAGGGTGGAGGCAGCCCCAGCATTTT. It codes for CATSRGGWRQPQHF. V gene TRBV15 combines with J gene TRBJ1-5, with D unresolved. Deletions cut 1 base from V and 7 bases from J, with 11 bases between. This CDR3 has 14 amino acids. Germline CDR1 reads LNHNV; CDR2 reads YYDKDF (reference sequence).

The genes are TRBV19 and TRBJ1-1; D is unresolved. Deletions cut 7 bases from V and 5 bases from J, with 11 bases between. The length of the CDR3 is 12 residues. In germline, CDR1 is LNHDA, CDR2 SQIVND (reference sequence). The CDR3 spells CASTTTFTEAFF. CDR3 sequence (DNA): TGTGCCAGTACCACGACGTTTACTGAAGCTTTCTTT.